Below, 7 T cell receptor beta chains from the same sample are listed, as sequenced in a study of blood T cells in healthy people across ages. PCR was performed a second time for roughly 7 to 12 cycles using a sample-barcoded 5' primer and a J-beta primer mix. Each CDR3 protein is one row after TCRdb ran MiXCR on the 5' RACE reads. The sample has some 670,000 distinct CDR3 sequences, around 50% seen once; the top ten hold roughly 12%. Sequencing was performed on blood. The receptors originated from a woman older than 75 in good health.

This clonotype was detected only once. V gene TRBV15 combines with J gene TRBJ2-5; D gene unclear. The CDR3 has 14 residues. Germline V gene sequence: CDR1 LNHNV, CDR2 YYDKDF (reference sequence). The V end lost 0 bases, the J end lost 2 bases, and 7 bases lay between the germline ends. The CDR3: CATSRDQQQETQYF. The CDR3 DNA sequence: TGTGCCACCAGCAGAGATCAACAGCAAGAGACCCAGTACTTC.

This sequence joins TRBV7-2 and TRBJ2-3; D gene ambiguous. Per the germline V gene, CDR1 is SGHTA and CDR2 is FQGNSA. Trimming removed 5 bases at V and 4 bases at J, with 13 bases between. This CDR3 spans 14 amino acids. The CDR3 region has the DNA TGTGCCAGCAGCGACTCAACCCGGGCAGATACGCAGTATTTT. Protein product: CASSDSTRADTQYF.

Ten or more counts support this clonotype. The rearrangement uses TRBV4-1 and TRBJ2-7; D gene unclear. V gave up 0 bases and J gave up 7 bases, with 16 bases separating them. The CDR3 has 15 residues. Germline CDR1 and CDR2: MGHRA and YSYEKL. The CDR3: CASSQEYPTTLEQYF. The CDR3 DNA sequence: TGCGCCAGCAGCCAAGAATACCCAACGACGCTGGAGCAGTACTTC.

This clonotype was picked up a small number of times. The rearrangement joins TRBV30 to TRBJ1-2, with D possibly matching TRBD1 (5 bases). The V gene lost 8 bases and the J gene lost 8 bases, with 18 bases spanning the gap. The CDR3 sequence is 12 residues long. In germline, CDR1 is GTSNPN, CDR2 SVGIG (reference sequence). The CDR3, as DNA: TGTGCCGGCGCTTATCGAACAGGCGGCTACACCTTC. This translates into CAGAYRTGGYTF.

The chain links TRBV29-1 to TRBJ2-3, with 12 positions matching TRBD1. The length of the CDR3 is 15 residues. The germline V gene encodes CDR1 SQVTM and CDR2 ANQGSEA. Trimming cost V 3 bases and J 5 bases; bases outside gene matches: 6. CDR3: CSVDRGTGGIDTQYF. CDR3 sequence (DNA): TGCAGCGTTGACCGTGGGACAGGGGGCATAGATACGCAGTATTTT.

This clonotype showed up just a few times. This chain uses TRBV5-1 with TRBJ2-3; D is undetermined. The CDR3 has 12 amino acids. Germline lookup yields CDR1 SGHRS and CDR2 YFSETQ. Trimming took off 7 bases at V and 4 bases at J, with 10 bases between the two ends. The CDR3 DNA is TGCGCCAGCGGGCAGAGAGCAGATACGCAGTATTTT. This encodes CASGQRADTQYF.

At least ten counts were recorded for this clonotype. The chain combines TRBV20-1 with TRBJ2-3; 13 nucleotides match TRBD2. J lost 5 bases, V lost 6 bases, and 8 bases had no gene match. Germline CDR1 and CDR2: DFQATT and SNEGSKA (reference sequence). The CDR3 covers 15 residues. The CDR3, as DNA: TGCAGTGCGTTACTAGCGGGAGGGCCCGGAGATACGCAGTATTTT. Amino acids: CSALLAGGPGDTQYF.